This TCR beta chain was documented in a study of cytomegalovirus exposure and HLA in healthy donors. A note on this clone: What it binds is unknown.

General study results and limits: Sequences of the TCR beta chain were said to predict the HLA-A and HLA-B alleles of most subjects accurately. According to the study, approximately 150 TCR beta chains were cytomegalovirus-associated.

J lost 5 bases, V lost 3 bases, and 6 bases had no gene match. Per the germline V gene, CDR1 is SGHNT and CDR2 is YYREEE (reference sequence). CDR3 length: 15 residues. The PCR had 60 Vbeta and 13 Jbeta primers. Method: immunoSEQ multiplex PCR; TCRdb's copy keeps in-frame clones and lacks some. The sample records tens of thousands of clones, about three quarters being singletons. Input material: PBMCs. The TCR sequence derives from a man in his forties or fifties in good health and CMV-seronegative. J is TRBJ2-5 and V is TRBV5-4; 11 bases agree with TRBD2. This chain's CDR3 is CASSSTRTSGETQYF. The CDR3 nucleotides are TGTGCCAGCAGCTCCACCCGGACTAGCGGGGAGACCCAGTACTTC.